These 14 T cell receptor beta chains were sequenced from one sample in a study of blood T cells in healthy people across ages. Primed by a sample-barcoded 5' primer and a J-beta primer mix, a second PCR proceeded for roughly 6 to 12 cycles. TCRdb ran MiXCR on the 5' RACE reads and lists one entry per CDR3 protein. The table shows over 700,000 distinct CDR3 sequences, with 50% to 65% occurring only once. Sequenced: blood. The source is a man older than 75 in good health.

The chain recombines TRBV7-9 with TRBJ2-2; D gene unclear. Germline V gives CDR1 SEHNR, CDR2 FQNEAQ (reference sequence). The CDR3 runs to 16 residues. The V and J ends lost 4 bases and 0 bases respectively, with 12 bases between them. The CDR3 reads CASSSLILANTGELFF. CDR3 coding DNA: TGTGCCAGCAGCTCCCTGATTTTAGCGAACACCGGGGAGCTGTTTTTT.

This rearrangement joins TRBV20-1 to TRBJ2-3; TRBD2 is a possible D gene (5 bases). CDR3 length: 13 residues. Deletions cut 3 bases from V and 2 bases from J, with 9 bases between. Germline loops: CDR1 DFQATT, CDR2 SNEGSKA (reference sequence). The CDR3, as DNA: TGCAGTGCTAGGTTAGCGCCCACAGATACGCAGTATTTT. This codes for CSARLAPTDTQYF.

This clonotype was seen repeatedly, ten times or more. The chain uses TRBV10-3 and TRBJ2-1; 14 bases align to TRBD2. V dropped 6 bases and J dropped 9; count of bases not matched to a gene: 10. In germline, CDR1 is ENHRY, CDR2 SYGVKD. The CDR3 loop spans 16 amino acids. This CDR3 is CAIRGTSGSENFEQFF. DNA of the CDR3: TGTGCCATCAGGGGGACTAGCGGGAGTGAGAACTTTGAGCAGTTCTTC.

This clonotype occurred many times. The V gene is TRBV20-1, the J gene TRBJ2-3; 8 bases are a match to TRBD2. Losses at the gene ends were 5 bases for V and 14 bases for J; bases not matched to a gene: 15. The germline CDR1 and CDR2 sequences are DFQATT and SNEGSKA (reference sequence). The CDR3 runs to 13 residues. CDR3 amino acids: CSALLAEHRYAYF. DNA of the CDR3: TGCAGTGCTTTACTAGCGGAGCACAGATACGCGTATTTT.

The V and J genes are TRBV24-1 and TRBJ1-2; the D is unclear. This CDR3 is 14 amino acids long. In germline, CDR1 is KGHDR, CDR2 SFDVKD. Trimming cost V 7 bases and J 6 bases, with 17 bases left between them. Here the CDR3 reads CATSHPEGRNGYTF. The CDR3 region has the DNA TGTGCCACCAGCCACCCAGAAGGGCGCAATGGCTACACCTTC.

This chain uses TRBV9 with TRBJ2-7, with D perhaps assigned TRBD1 or TRBD2 (5 bases each). The CDR3 consists of 12 residues. V dropped 5 bases and J dropped 3 bases, with 9 bases sitting between them. The germline V gene has CDR1 SGDLS and CDR2 YYNGEE. DNA for the CDR3: TGTGCCAGCAGTAGGGGAGACTACGAGCAGTACTTC. Its protein product is CASSRGDYEQYF.

V and J are TRBV27 and TRBJ2-5; D gene ambiguous. The V gene's germline CDR1 is MNHEY and CDR2 SMNVEV (reference sequence). V lost 3 bases and J 11 bases, leaving 25 bases between the germline ends. The CDR3 is 16 residues long. The CDR3: CASSFIPIKVYNEQYF. The CDR3 region has the DNA TGTGCCAGCAGTTTCATCCCCATTAAGGTCTACAATGAGCAGTACTTC.

This clonotype showed up just a few times. The rearrangement links TRBV2 to TRBJ2-1; 10 bases line up with TRBD2. V trimming: 4 bases; J trimming: 1 base; junction bases outside the gene matches: 16. The CDR3 loop spans 20 amino acids. In germline, CDR1 is SNHLY, CDR2 FYNNEI. The CDR3 region has the DNA TGTGCCAGCAGTGTCACCGGGACAGGAGGACTAGCGGTTTCCTACAATGAGCAGTTCTTC. This gives the protein CASSVTGTGGLAVSYNEQFF.

The chain employs TRBV7-9 and TRBJ2-3, with D hard to call. V lost 3 bases and J lost 9, with 16 bases in between. This CDR3 contains 14 residues. Germline lookup yields CDR1 SEHNR and CDR2 FQNEAQ (reference sequence). Written as DNA, the CDR3 is TGTGCCAGCAGCTTTCGCGCTAACACCGGGACGCAGTATTTT. Translating it yields CASSFRANTGTQYF.

In its sample, this clonotype was seen many times. The genes are TRBV20-1 and TRBJ2-1; perhaps TRBD2 as D (5 bases). The CDR3 spans 15 residues. The germline V gene encodes CDR1 DFQATT and CDR2 SNEGSKA (reference sequence). V gave up 0 bases and J gave up 4 bases, with 13 bases separating them. CDR3 DNA sequence: TGCAGTGCTAGAGATCCTGGACTGGGATACAATGAGCAGTTCTTC. It is translated as CSARDPGLGYNEQFF.

The table lists this clonotype with a few counts. The V and J genes are TRBV29-1 and TRBJ2-5; D is possibly TRBD2 (6 bases). Between the trimmed V and J ends, which lost 7 bases and 3 bases, there was a span of 12 bases. This CDR3 region has 12 residues. CDR1 is SQVTM and CDR2 is ANQGSEA in the germline V gene. The DNA for the CDR3 is TGCAGCGGAGAGGAGGGAGAAGAGACCCAGTACTTC. Protein sequence: CSGEEGEETQYF.

This clonotype was observed at least ten times. This rearrangement joins TRBV27 to TRBJ2-7; TRBD2 is a possible D gene (5 bases). In germline, CDR1 is MNHEY, CDR2 SMNVEV (reference sequence). The CDR3 runs to 14 residues. Deletions cut 2 bases from V and 3 bases from J, with 11 bases between. CDR3 sequence reads: CASSLNSAVYEQYF. The CDR3 nucleotides read TGTGCCAGCAGTTTAAATAGCGCCGTCTACGAGCAGTACTTC.

On this clonotype itself: Sequence at one end of the junction differs from germline and may be a read error. The chain has TRBV5-1 and TRBJ2-2; tentatively, D is TRBD1 or TRBD2 (5 bases each). Germline assignment: CDR1 SGHRS and CDR2 YFSETQ. The CDR3 length is 15 residues. The CDR3 spells CASSSDGGDTGELFF. The CDR3 DNA sequence: TGCGCCAGCAGCTCGGATGGGGGAGACACCGGGGAGTTGTTTTTT.

The chain recombines TRBV20-1 with TRBJ2-3; D gene uncertain. Trimming pared 0 bases from V and 1 base from J, leaving 14 bases between. Looked up from germline, CDR1 is DFQATT and CDR2 is SNEGSKA (reference sequence). The CDR3 spans 16 residues. The CDR3 loop reads CSARDPRSRGTDTQYF. CDR3 DNA sequence: TGCAGTGCTAGAGATCCGCGAAGCAGAGGCACAGATACGCAGTATTTT.